This entry is about one T cell receptor beta chain. The CDR3 spans 14 residues. Trimming cost V 6 bases and J 5 bases, with 14 bases left between them. Germline CDR1 and CDR2: MNHEY and SVGAGI. Clones were sequenced by immunoSEQ multiplex PCR, and TCRdb holds only the in-frame ones, with some missing. The top ten clones hold around 12% of a sample with about 210,000 clones, roughly 86% of them seen once. The data were taken from a study of blood T cell repertoires in COVID-19. The sequencing input was peripheral blood. This TCR came from a woman in her 40s with acute or convalescent COVID-19. V and J are TRBV6-5 and TRBJ2-1, with TRBD2 as a possible D gene (6 bases). The CDR3 DNA is TGTGCCAGCAGAAGACTAGAAATCAACAATGAGCAGTTCTTC. It yields the protein CASRRLEINNEQFF.